This T cell receptor (beta chain) originates from a study of T cells after yellow fever vaccination. MiXCR, run by TCRdb on the 5' RACE reads, gives a single entry per CDR3 protein. The table has 450,000 to 550,000 distinct CDR3 sequences, about 19% seen once. Germline-derived CDR1 and CDR2 are SGHTA and FQGNSA. The V and J ends lost 3 bases and 1 base respectively, with 14 bases between them. The CDR3 loop spans 16 amino acids. V gene TRBV7-2 combines with J gene TRBJ2-3, with a possible D match to TRBD2 (5 bases). This TCR was recovered from a man aged 25-45 years who received the YFV17D yellow fever vaccine. Source: PBMCs, taken 15 days after the yellow fever booster vaccination. The CDR3 bases are TGTGCCAGCAGCTTTGGACTCCTTCCCGGCACAGATACGCAGTATTTT. This translates into CASSFGLLPGTDTQYF.